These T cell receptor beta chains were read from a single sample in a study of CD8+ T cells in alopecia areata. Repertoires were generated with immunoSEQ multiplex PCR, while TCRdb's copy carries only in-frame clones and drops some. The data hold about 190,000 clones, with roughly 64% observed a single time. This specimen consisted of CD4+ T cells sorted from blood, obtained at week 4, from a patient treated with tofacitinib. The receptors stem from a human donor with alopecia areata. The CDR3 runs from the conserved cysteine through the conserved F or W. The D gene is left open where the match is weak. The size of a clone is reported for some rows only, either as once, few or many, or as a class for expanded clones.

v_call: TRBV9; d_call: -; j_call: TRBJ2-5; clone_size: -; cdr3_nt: TGTGCCAGCAGCGTAGCGGGGGCGGAGACCCAGTACTTC; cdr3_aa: CASSVAGAETQYF
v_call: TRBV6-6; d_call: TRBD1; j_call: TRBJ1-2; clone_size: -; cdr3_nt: TGTGCCAGCGAGGGTACCGGGACAGCGAACTATGGCTACACCTTC; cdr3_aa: CASEGTGTANYGYTF
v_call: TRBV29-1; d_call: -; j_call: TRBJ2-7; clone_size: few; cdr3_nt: TGCAGCGTTTCACCCGCCCAGGAACGCTATGGCTACGAGCAGTACTTC; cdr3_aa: CSVSPAQERYGYEQYF
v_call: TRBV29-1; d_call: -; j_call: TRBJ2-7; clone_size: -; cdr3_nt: TGCAGCGTTGCACTAGAAAGATACGAGCAGTACTTC; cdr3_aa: CSVALERYEQYF
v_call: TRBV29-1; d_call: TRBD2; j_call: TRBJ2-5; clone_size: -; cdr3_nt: TGCAGCGTTGCAACCGGGACTAGCGGGTCCGGGGAGACCCAGTACTTC; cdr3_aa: CSVATGTSGSGETQYF
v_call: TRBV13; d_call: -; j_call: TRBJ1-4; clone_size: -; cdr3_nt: TGTGCCAGCAGTCGACCTCCCATTAGGGGAGTGGGAAAACTGTTTTTT; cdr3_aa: CASSRPPIRGVGKLFF
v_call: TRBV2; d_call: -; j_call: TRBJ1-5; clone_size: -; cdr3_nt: TGTGCCAGCAGTGAGAGGCTTAACACCCTGGGCAATCAGCCCCAGCATTTT; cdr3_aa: CASSERLNTLGNQPQHF
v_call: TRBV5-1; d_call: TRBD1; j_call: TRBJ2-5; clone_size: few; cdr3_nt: TGCGCCAGCAGATGGACAGGTCGGGAGACCCAGTACTTC; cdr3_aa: CASRWTGRETQYF
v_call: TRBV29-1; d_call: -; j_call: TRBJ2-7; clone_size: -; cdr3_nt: TGCAGCGTTGGTGCCGACACGAACTACGAGCAGTACTTC; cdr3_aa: CSVGADTNYEQYF
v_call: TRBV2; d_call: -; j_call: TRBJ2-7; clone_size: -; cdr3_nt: TGTGCCAGCAGCGCAAGATTATACGAGCAGTACTTC; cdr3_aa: CASSARLYEQYF
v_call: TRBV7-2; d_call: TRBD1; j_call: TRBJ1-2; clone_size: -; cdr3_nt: TGTGCCAGCAGAAGGACAGGGGGCTATGGCTACACCTTC; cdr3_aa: CASRRTGGYGYTF
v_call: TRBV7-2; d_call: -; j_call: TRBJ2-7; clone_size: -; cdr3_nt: TGTGCCAGCAGCCCCACCCAGGGGGGGGTCTCCTACGAGCAGTACTTC; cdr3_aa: CASSPTQGGVSYEQYF
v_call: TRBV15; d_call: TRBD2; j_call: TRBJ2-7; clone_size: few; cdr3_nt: TGTGCCACCAGCAGCGGGACTAGCGGGGGCTACGAGCAGTACTTC; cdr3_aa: CATSSGTSGGYEQYF
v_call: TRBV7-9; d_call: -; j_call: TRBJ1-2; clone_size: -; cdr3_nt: TGTGCCAGCAGATCCTCCGGGACTAACTATGGCTACACCTTC; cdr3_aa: CASRSSGTNYGYTF
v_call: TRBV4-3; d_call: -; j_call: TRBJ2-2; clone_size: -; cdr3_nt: TGCGCCAGCAGCCAAGATCTTTCTGGGGAGCTGTTTTTT; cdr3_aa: CASSQDLSGELFF
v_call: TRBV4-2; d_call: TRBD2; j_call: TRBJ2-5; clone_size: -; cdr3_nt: TGTGCCAGCAGCCAAGAGTCTAGCGGGGGCCCCGGGGGAGAGACCCAGTACTTC; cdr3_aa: CASSQESSGGPGGETQYF
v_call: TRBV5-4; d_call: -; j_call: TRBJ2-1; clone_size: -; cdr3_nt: TGTGCCAGCAGCTTGGGTCTTCAGAGCTCCTACAATGAGCAGTTCTTC; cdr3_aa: CASSLGLQSSYNEQFF
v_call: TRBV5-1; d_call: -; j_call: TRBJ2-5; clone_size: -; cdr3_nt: TGCGCCAGCAGCTCCGACGGGTACCAAGAGACCCAGTACTTC; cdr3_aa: CASSSDGYQETQYF
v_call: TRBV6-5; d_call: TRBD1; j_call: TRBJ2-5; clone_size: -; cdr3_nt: TGTGCCAGCAGTTACCCCAGACAGGGGTGGAGTGAGACCCAGTACTTC; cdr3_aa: CASSYPRQGWSETQYF
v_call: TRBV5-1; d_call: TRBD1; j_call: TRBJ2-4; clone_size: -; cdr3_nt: TGCGCCAGCAGCCTCGGACAGGGGCCGAACATTCAGTACTTC; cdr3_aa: CASSLGQGPNIQYF
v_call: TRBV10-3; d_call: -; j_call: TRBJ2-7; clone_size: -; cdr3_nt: TGTGCCATCAGTGAGTTGGGGGGCGGCCCCCCCTACGAGCAGTACTTC; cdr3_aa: CAISELGGGPPYEQYF
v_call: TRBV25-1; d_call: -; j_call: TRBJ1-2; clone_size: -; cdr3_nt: TGTGCCAGCAGTGAATCGGGAAACAGGGTGGACGGCTACACCTTC; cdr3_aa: CASSESGNRVDGYTF
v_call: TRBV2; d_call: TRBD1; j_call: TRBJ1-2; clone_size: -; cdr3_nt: TGTGCCAGCAGTGAAGCCCTAGGGACAGGGAGTGGCTACACCTTC; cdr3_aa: CASSEALGTGSGYTF
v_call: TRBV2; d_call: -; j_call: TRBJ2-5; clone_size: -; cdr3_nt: TGTGCCAGCGGGCCTACCGGGGGGACCCAGTACTTC; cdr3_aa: CASGPTGGTQYF
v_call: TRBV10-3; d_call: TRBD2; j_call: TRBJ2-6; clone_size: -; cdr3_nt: TGTGCCATCAGACAAGGACTAGCCGGGGAATCGACTGGGGCCAACGTCCTGACTTTC; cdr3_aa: CAIRQGLAGESTGANVLTF
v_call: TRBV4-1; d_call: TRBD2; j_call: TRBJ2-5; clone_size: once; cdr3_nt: TGCGCCAGCAGCTCCCCCGCGGGGGGGCAACAGACCCAGTACTTC; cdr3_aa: CASSSPAGGQQTQYF
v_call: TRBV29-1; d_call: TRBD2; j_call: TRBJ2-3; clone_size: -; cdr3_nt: TGCAGCGTTCTAGCGGGGGCCGGAATTCGGACAGATACGCAGTATTTT; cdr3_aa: CSVLAGAGIRTDTQYF
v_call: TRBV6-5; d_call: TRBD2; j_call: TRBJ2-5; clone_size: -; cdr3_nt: TGTGCCAGCAGTCAACTCCGACTAGCTCGAGAGACCCAGTACTTC; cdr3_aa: CASSQLRLARETQYF
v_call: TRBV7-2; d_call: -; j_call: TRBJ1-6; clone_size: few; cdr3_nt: TGTGCCAGCAGCTTAGCGGCAGGGGCCCTTAATTCACCCCTCCACTTT; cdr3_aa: CASSLAAGALNSPLHF
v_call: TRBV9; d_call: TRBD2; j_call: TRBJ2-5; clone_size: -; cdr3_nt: TGTGCCAGCAGCGCGTCATCGGGACTAGCGGCCCCGGGGACCCAGTACTTC; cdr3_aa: CASSASSGLAAPGTQYF
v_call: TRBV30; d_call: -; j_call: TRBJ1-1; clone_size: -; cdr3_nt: TGTGCCTGGAGTGTGATTGGGAATACTTTCTTT; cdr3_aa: CAWSVIGNTFF
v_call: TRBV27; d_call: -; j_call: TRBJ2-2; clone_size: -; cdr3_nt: TGTGCCAGCAGTTCTCACCGCTCCCTTCAGACAGGAAACACCGGGGAGCTGTTTTTT; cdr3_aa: CASSSHRSLQTGNTGELFF
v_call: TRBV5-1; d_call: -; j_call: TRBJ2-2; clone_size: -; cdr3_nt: TGCGCCAGCAGCCTCGGGTCCCCTAACACCGGGGAGCTGTTTTTT; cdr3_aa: CASSLGSPNTGELFF
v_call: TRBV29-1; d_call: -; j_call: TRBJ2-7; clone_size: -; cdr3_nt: TGCAGCGTTGTATTCAGGGGCCCGCCCTACGAGCAGTACTTC; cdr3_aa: CSVVFRGPPYEQYF
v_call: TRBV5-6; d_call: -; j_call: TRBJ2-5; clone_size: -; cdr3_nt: TGTGCCAGCAGCTTGGACAGTGGAGAGACCCAGTACTTC; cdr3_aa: CASSLDSGETQYF
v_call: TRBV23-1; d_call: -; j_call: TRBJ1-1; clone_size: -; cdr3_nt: TGCGCCAGCAGTCAATCAGGGTGGAACACTGAAGCTTTCTTT; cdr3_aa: CASSQSGWNTEAFF
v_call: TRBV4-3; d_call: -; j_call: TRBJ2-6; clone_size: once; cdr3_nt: TGCGCCAGCAGCCGATCTGGCGTCTCTGGGGCCAACGTCCTGACTTTC; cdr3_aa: CASSRSGVSGANVLTF
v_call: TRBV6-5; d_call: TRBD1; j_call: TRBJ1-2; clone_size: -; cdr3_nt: TGTGCCAGCTTTGACAGGGCTACTTATGGCTACACCTTC; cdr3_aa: CASFDRATYGYTF
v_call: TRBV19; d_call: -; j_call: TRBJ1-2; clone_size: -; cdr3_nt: TGTGCCAGTAGTAATGACCCTGACCTTAGTGGCTACACCTTC; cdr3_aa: CASSNDPDLSGYTF
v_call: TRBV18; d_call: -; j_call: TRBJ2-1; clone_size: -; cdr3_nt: TGTGCCAGCTCCGCCTACAATGAGCAGTTCTTC; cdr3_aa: CASSAYNEQFF
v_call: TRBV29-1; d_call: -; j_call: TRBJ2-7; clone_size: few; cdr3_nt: TGCAGCGTTGAATCGGGCGGATCCTACGAGCAGTACTTC; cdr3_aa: CSVESGGSYEQYF
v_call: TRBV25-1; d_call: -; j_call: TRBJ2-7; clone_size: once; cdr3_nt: TGTGCCAGCAGTGAATACGGAGGATTTTCGCTTCGGGAGCAGTACTTC; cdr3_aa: CASSEYGGFSLREQYF
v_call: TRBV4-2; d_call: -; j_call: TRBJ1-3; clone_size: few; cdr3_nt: TGTGCCAGCAGCCAAGATAGGGGGATTCCTTCTGGAAACACCATATATTTT; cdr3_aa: CASSQDRGIPSGNTIYF
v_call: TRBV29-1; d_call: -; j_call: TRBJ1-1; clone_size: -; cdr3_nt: TGCAGCGTTACTATAGGGAACACTGAAGCTTTCTTT; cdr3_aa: CSVTIGNTEAFF
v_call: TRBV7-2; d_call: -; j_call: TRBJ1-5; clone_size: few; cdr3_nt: TGTGCCAGCAGCTTATCCGGGCTTCAGCCCCAGCATTTT; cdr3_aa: CASSLSGLQPQHF
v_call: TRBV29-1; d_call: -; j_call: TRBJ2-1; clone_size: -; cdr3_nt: TGCAGCGGGAGGACAGCTGGAAATGAGCAGTTCTTC; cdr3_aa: CSGRTAGNEQFF
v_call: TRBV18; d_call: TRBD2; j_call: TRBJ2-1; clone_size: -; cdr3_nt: TGTGCCAGCTCACCGGTAGCGGGGGGGCGCAATGAGCAGTTCTTC; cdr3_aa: CASSPVAGGRNEQFF
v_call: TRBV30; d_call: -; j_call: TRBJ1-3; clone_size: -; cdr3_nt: TGTGCCCAGGGTCCCTCTGGAAACACCATATATTTT; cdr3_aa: CAQGPSGNTIYF
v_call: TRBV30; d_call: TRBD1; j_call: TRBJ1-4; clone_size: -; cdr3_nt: TGTGCCTGGAGATTAAAGTTGGGACAGGGGGCAAAACTGTTTTTT; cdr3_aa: CAWRLKLGQGAKLFF
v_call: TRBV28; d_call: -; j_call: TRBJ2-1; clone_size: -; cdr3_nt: TGTGCCAGCAGTTTAGCCGACAGTTATGGGCAGTTCTTC; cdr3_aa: CASSLADSYGQFF